The following is a TCR beta chain sequence with its context. Deletions cut 11 bases from V and 5 bases from J, with 21 bases between. Per germline, CDR1 MRHNA and CDR2 SNTAGT. This CDR3 spans 14 amino acids. The authors' processing: It was from reference gene primer amplification that nucleated cell counts were estimated. Sequencing was performed with immunoSEQ multiplex PCR; in TCRdb, only in-frame clones are kept and a portion is missing. For V, J and clone size, that table is used; D and trimming come from the DNA. The sample holds just under 95,000 clones; around 80% are singletons and the top ten take roughly 8.6%. This entry is derived from a study of blood T cell repertoires in COVID-19. Looking at the study overall: Spain, Italy and the United States supplied samples that represented acute and convalescent COVID-19. PBMCs, B-cell-depleted T cells, or T cells provided the cDNA or gDNA that made up the material.

J is TRBJ1-1 and V is TRBV6-4; maybe TRBD1 (6 bases). The source is a man in his fifties who had recovered from COVID-19. What was sequenced was peripheral blood. CDR3 amino acids: CAQGGLRGLTEAFF. CDR3 DNA sequence: TGTGCCCAGGGCGGTTTGAGGGGGTTGACTGAAGCTTTCTTT.